This record concerns one T cell receptor beta chain sequence. Its antigen remains unidentified. This specimen comes from a study of human T cells and chemical hapten exposure. Findings of the study overall: Versus controls, significantly more large CDR3 similarity clusters arose from expanded TCRs. TCRs at a frequency above 1 in 1000 stayed unchanged with DPC sensitization.

This CDR3 has 12 amino acids. Between the trimmed V and J ends, which lost 6 bases and 6 bases, there was a span of 12 bases. Germline values: CDR1 ENHRY, CDR2 SYGVKD. Each CDR3 protein gets one entry after TCRdb re-called the RACE reads with MiXCR. This sample has around 300,000 distinct CDR3 sequences, with approximately 8% found just once. As for time point: pre-sensitization, week 0. Treatment: therapeutic diphenylcyclopropenone sensitization with weekly scalp DPC. This chain joins TRBV10-3 and TRBJ2-7; D remains ambiguous. The TCR originated in a man aged 18-30 years with alopecia areata. Some clones in this sample may be carry-over from other donors' samples. Sequenced material: whole blood, taken in connection with sensitization to the hapten diphenylcyclopropenone (DPC). Written as DNA, the CDR3 is TGTGCCATCAGGCCCAATTTGGGCGAGCAGTACTTC. Translated: CAIRPNLGEQYF.